Listed below are T cell receptor beta chains from one sample, sequenced in a study of metastatic and nonmetastatic thyroid tumors. TCRdb re-clonotyped the PCR reads through MiXCR. This table holds about 7,000 clones, roughly 18% found once. The sequenced sample consisted of adjacent normal tissue. The source of these receptors is a male donor with papillary thyroid cancer or a benign thyroid nodule (not recorded which). Some clones in this sample may be carry-over from other donors' samples. The CDR3 runs from the conserved cysteine through the conserved F or W. The order of the fields is V gene, D gene, clone size, J gene, CDR3 protein, CDR3 DNA. D genes are given only for firm matches. A clone size is listed for some rows: how often the clone was seen (once, few, many), or a class if it is expanded.

TRBV6-1	NA	many	TRBJ1-3	CASSEVGGMRGNTIYF	TGTGCCAGCAGTGAAGTTGGTGGGATGCGTGGAAACACCATATATTTT
TRBV6-1	NA	few	TRBJ2-1	CASRPLGQGGYNEQFF	TGTGCCAGCAGACCCCTAGGTCAGGGTGGGTACAATGAGCAGTTCTTC
TRBV20-1	NA	few	TRBJ1-5	CSASLYHGPNQPQHF	TGCAGTGCTAGCTTGTATCACGGTCCTAATCAGCCCCAGCATTTT
TRBV7-2	TRBD1	few	TRBJ1-5	CASSLEGQGGQPQHF	TGTGCCAGCAGCTTGGAGGGACAGGGGGGTCAGCCCCAGCATTTT
TRBV10-3	NA	few	TRBJ2-2	CAISEGIGGTTGELFF	TGTGCCATCAGTGAAGGGATTGGCGGGACCACCGGGGAGCTGTTTTTT
TRBV7-8	NA	once	TRBJ2-1	CASSQEGSLGGTQFF	TGTGCCAGCAGCCAAGAAGGGTCGCTGGGTGGCACGCAGTTCTTC
TRBV27	TRBD2	large	TRBJ2-7	CASSFSGGEQYF	TGTGCCAGCAGTTTTTCGGGGGGCGAGCAGTACTTC
TRBV18	TRBD1	many	TRBJ2-1	CASSPPTGAYNEQFF	TGTGCCAGCTCACCACCAACAGGGGCCTACAATGAGCAGTTCTTC
TRBV6-1	TRBD1	NA	TRBJ2-4	CASNDRGRNIQYF	TGTGCCAGCAACGACAGGGGGCGAAACATTCAGTACTTC
TRBV12-3/TRBV12-4	NA	medium-sized	TRBJ1-1	CASSLGLTEAFF	TGTGCCAGCAGCCTAGGCCTCACTGAAGCTTTCTTT
TRBV5-1	NA	NA	TRBJ1-4	CASRVATNEKLFF	TGCGCCAGCAGGGTTGCAACTAATGAAAAACTGTTTTTT
TRBV6-2/TRBV6-3	TRBD2	NA	TRBJ2-7	CASRFTTSGGYSYEQYF	TGTGCCAGCCGATTCACGACTAGCGGGGGGTACTCCTACGAGCAGTACTTC
TRBV11-1	TRBD1	NA	TRBJ2-6	CASSSGTGAFSGANVLTF	TGTGCCAGCAGCTCCGGGACAGGGGCTTTCTCTGGGGCCAACGTCCTGACTTTC
TRBV19	TRBD2	NA	TRBJ2-1	CASSSGLAGSSYNEQFF	TGTGCCAGTAGTTCCGGACTAGCGGGAAGCTCCTACAATGAGCAGTTCTTC
TRBV7-2	NA	NA	TRBJ1-2	CASASGAYGYTF	TGTGCCAGCGCCTCGGGGGCCTATGGCTACACCTTC
TRBV2	TRBD1	few	TRBJ1-1	CASSVWTGGEAEAFF	TGTGCCAGCAGTGTTTGGACAGGGGGCGAGGCTGAAGCTTTCTTT